The following is a T cell receptor beta chain sequence with its context. The antigen is unknown. In germline, CDR1 is MNHNY, CDR2 SVGAGI (reference sequence). V lost 3 bases and J 1 base, leaving 12 bases between the germline ends. The CDR3 loop spans 16 amino acids. This PCR relied on a set of 60 Vbeta primers and 13 Jbeta primers. This table comes from immunoSEQ multiplex PCR, and its TCRdb copy is limited to in-frame clones, with some not included. The repertoire holds 100,000 to 150,000 clones, with roughly 80% as singletons. The entry originates in a study of cytomegalovirus exposure and HLA in healthy donors. General study results and limits: A later analysis linked a missense DCLRE1C variant to TCR beta V- and J-gene trimming.

V gene TRBV6-6 combines with J gene TRBJ2-2; possible D gene TRBD2, 6 bases. What was sequenced was PBMCs. This receptor was obtained from a boy younger than 18 in good health and CMV-seronegative. CDR3 protein: CASSYLAAVNTGELFF. In DNA form, the CDR3 reads TGTGCCAGCAGTTATTTAGCGGCGGTGAACACCGGGGAGCTGTTTTTT.